This TCR beta chain was profiled in a study of cytomegalovirus exposure and HLA in healthy donors. Study-level background: Within the Caucasian-associated ancestry cluster were under 85% of the 398 genotyped donors. General observations from the study: A later analysis by the authors found several of the most significant clusters apparently linked to common viral pathogens. Analyzed later, association rates of TCRs varied across HLA loci, with DRB1 most and HLA-C fewest.

It was with 60 Vbeta and 13 Jbeta primers that the PCR ran. Clones were sequenced by immunoSEQ multiplex PCR, and TCRdb holds only the in-frame ones, with some missing. This table holds around 190,000 clones, roughly 79% found once. Regarding this clone: Its specificity is unknown.

Donors consisted of healthy bone marrow donors. The material sequenced was PBMCs. The sequence came from a woman under 30 in good health and CMV-seronegative.

The chain's CDR3 is CASTVQGGTGELFF. CDR3 sequence (DNA): TGCGCCAGCACCGTACAGGGTGGGACCGGGGAGCTGTTTTTT. The chain carries TRBV5-1 and TRBJ2-2, with D possibly matching TRBD1 (6 bases). CDR1 and CDR2 (germline): SGHRS, YFSETQ. The CDR3 totals 14 residues. V lost 6 bases and J lost 5, with 14 bases in between.